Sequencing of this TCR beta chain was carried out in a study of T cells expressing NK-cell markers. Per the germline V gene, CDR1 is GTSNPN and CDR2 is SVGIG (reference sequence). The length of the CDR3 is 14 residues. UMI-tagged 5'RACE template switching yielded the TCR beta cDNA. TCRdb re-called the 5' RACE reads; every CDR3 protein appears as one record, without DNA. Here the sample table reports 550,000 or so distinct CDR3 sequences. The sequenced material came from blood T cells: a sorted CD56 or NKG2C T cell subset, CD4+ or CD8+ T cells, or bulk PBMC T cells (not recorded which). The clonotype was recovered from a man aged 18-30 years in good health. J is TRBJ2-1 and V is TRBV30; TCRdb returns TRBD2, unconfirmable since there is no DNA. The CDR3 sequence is CAWSVLAGASEQFF.